Sequencing of this T cell receptor beta chain was carried out in a study of blood T cell repertoires in COVID-19. Study-level information: The origin of the acute and convalescent COVID-19 samples was the United States, Italy and Spain. Sample material is recorded as cDNA or gDNA derived from T cells, B-cell-depleted T cells, or PBMCs.

Per the study methods: For nucleated cells, counts were estimated from reference gene primer amplification. Sequencing was performed with immunoSEQ multiplex PCR; in TCRdb, only in-frame clones are kept and a portion is missing. V and J calls plus clone size are reproduced from that table; the DNA served to infer D and trimming. The table shows 240,000 or so clones, with 85% to 90% occurring only once. Between the trimmed V and J ends, which lost 7 bases and 6 bases, there was a span of 19 bases. Germline lookup yields CDR1 SQVTM and CDR2 ANQGSEA. This CDR3 region has 14 residues. The receptor was derived from a man in his sixties with acute or convalescent COVID-19. Sequenced sample: peripheral blood. The chain has TRBV29-1 and TRBJ2-1; D is perhaps TRBD1 (6 bases). The CDR3 DNA is TGCAGCGCGGCCGGGCCCCGAGGGGGCAATGAGCAGTTCTTC. Encoded protein: CSAAGPRGGNEQFF.